This T cell receptor beta chain is drawn from a study of T cell responses to AZD1222 COVID-19 vaccine. Study-wide points: Nearly half of spike-specific TCRs reportedly target variant regions that are unmutated in the B.1.351 and B.1.1.7 variants.

Trimming removed 6 bases from V and 8 bases from J; junction bases left unmatched: 9. Germline V gene sequence: CDR1 SNHLY, CDR2 FYNNEI. The CDR3 runs to 13 residues. Only in-frame clones appear in the TCRdb table, and some are missing; sequencing was by immunoSEQ multiplex PCR. This table holds 100,000 to 150,000 clones, over 90% found once. With regard to this clone: What it recognizes is unknown.

The source is an adult in good health. The chain is built from TRBV2 and TRBJ1-1; 7 bases map to TRBD1. This specimen was peripheral blood, taken on day 0 of AZD1222 vaccination. The CDR3 DNA sequence: TGTGCCAGCAGCCTACTCCAGGGGGGAGAAGCTTTCTTT. As protein: CASSLLQGGEAFF.